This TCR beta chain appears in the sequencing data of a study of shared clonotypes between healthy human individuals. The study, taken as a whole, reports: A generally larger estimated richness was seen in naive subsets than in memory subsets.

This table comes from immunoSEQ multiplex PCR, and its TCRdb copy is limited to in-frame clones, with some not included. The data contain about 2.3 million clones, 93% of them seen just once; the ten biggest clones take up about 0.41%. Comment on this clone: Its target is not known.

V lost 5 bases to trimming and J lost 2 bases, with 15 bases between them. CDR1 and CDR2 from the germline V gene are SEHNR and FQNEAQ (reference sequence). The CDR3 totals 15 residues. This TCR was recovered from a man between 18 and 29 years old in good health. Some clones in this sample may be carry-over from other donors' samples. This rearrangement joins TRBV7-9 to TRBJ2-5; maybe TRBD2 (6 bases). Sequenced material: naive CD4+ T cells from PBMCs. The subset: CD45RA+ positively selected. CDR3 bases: TGTGCCAGCAGCCCGGGAGCCGGGTATCAAGAGACCCAGTACTTC. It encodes CASSPGAGYQETQYF. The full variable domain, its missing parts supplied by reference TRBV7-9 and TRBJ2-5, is DTGVSQNPRHKITKRGQNVTFRCDPISEHNRLYWYRQTLGQGPEFLTYFQNEAQLEKSRLLSDRFSAERPKGSFSTLEIQRTEQGDSAMYLCASSPGAGYQETQYFGPGTRLLVL.